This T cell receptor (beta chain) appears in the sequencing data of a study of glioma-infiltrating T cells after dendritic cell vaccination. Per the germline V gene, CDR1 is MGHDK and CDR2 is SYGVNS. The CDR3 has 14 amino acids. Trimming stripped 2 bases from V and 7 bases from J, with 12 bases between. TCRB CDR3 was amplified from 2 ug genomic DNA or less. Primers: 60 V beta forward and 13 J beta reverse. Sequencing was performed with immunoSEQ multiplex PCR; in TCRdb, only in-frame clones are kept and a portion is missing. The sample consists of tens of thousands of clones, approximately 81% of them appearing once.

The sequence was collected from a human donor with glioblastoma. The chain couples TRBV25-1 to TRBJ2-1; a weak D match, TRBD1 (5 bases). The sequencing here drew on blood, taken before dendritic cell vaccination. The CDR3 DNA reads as TGTGCCAGCAGTGAAGATAAGGGGTGGAATGAGCAGTTCTTC. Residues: CASSEDKGWNEQFF.